The 6 T cell receptor beta chains reported below all come from one sample, sequenced in a study of shared clonotypes between healthy human individuals. CD45RO-negative CD8 cells positively selected for CCR7 made up the naive population, which excluded terminally differentiated effector memory CD45RA+ cells. Profiled with immunoSEQ multiplex PCR; TCRdb holds only in-frame clones, not every one. This sample carries about 2.2 million clones, about 93% of them seen once, and the ten largest clones take approximately 1.7%. The sequenced sample consisted of naive CD8+ T cells from PBMCs. The receptors were gathered from a man younger than 35 in good health. Some clones in this sample may be carry-over from other donors' samples.

The J gene is TRBJ1-5, the V gene TRBV19; 7 nucleotides agree with TRBD1. Germline V CDR1 and CDR2: LNHDA, SQIVND (reference sequence). This CDR3 spans 14 amino acids. After removal of 6 bases from V and 2 bases from J, the junction contained 4 bases not matched to a gene. CDR3 DNA: TGTGCCAGTAGAGACAGGGTTGGCAATCAGCCCCAGCATTTT. This translates into CASRDRVGNQPQHF. Variable domain in full (rest from reference TRBV19 and TRBJ1-5): DGGITQSPKYLFRKEGQNVTLSCEQNLNHDAMYWYRQDPGQGLRLIYYSQIVNDFQKGDIAEGYSVSREKKESFPLTVTSAQKNPTAFYLCASRDRVGNQPQHFGDGTRLSIL.

A single count supports this clone. This chain uses TRBV5-1 with TRBJ2-1, with 12 bases identical to TRBD2. V gave up 0 bases and J gave up 7 bases; unmatched junction bases: 8. Germline-derived CDR1 and CDR2 are SGHRS and YFSETQ. This CDR3 comprises 17 residues. The CDR3 loop reads CASSLGLAGGPLNEQFF. The CDR3 DNA sequence: TGCGCCAGCAGCTTGGGGCTAGCGGGAGGGCCTTTGAATGAGCAGTTCTTC.

The rearrangement joins TRBV11-2 to TRBJ2-7; unclear D gene. The germline V gene has CDR1 SGHAT and CDR2 FQNNGV. Deletions cut 7 bases from V and 3 bases from J, with 16 bases between. The CDR3 is made up of 14 amino acids. The CDR3 reads CASKTLDLGYEQYF. CDR3 nucleotides: TGTGCCAGCAAGACTTTGGACCTCGGCTACGAGCAGTACTTC.

The rearrangement uses TRBV10-3 and TRBJ2-3; 11 nucleotides align to TRBD2. The CDR3 has 15 residues. The V gene's germline CDR1 is ENHRY and CDR2 SYGVKD. Germline trimming cut 0 bases from V and 7 bases from J; bases unmatched to any gene: 3. Here the CDR3 reads CAISESSSGRYTQYF. CDR3 nucleotide sequence: TGTGCCATCAGTGAGTCGTCTAGCGGGAGGTATACGCAGTATTTT.

The J gene is TRBJ2-6, the V gene TRBV28; D is unclear. This CDR3 spans 18 amino acids. Germline V gene lookup returns CDR1 MDHEN and CDR2 SYDVKM. The V end was cut by 1 base, the J end by 0 bases, with 13 bases between. Here the CDR3 DNA reads TGTGCCAGCAGTTTATCGGCAGCTAGAAGCTCTGGGGCCAACGTCCTGACTTTC. Its translation: CASSLSAARSSGANVLTF.

The CDR3 here is CASSLAPTDTQYF. The CDR3 nucleotides are TGTGCCAGCAGTCTAGCCCCCACAGATACGCAGTATTTT. The chain carries TRBV6-4 and TRBJ2-3; the D gene is possibly TRBD2 (5 bases). V lost 5 bases, J lost 2 bases, and 8 bases lay in between. The CDR3 spans 13 residues. Germline V gene lookup returns CDR1 MRHNA and CDR2 SNTAGT.